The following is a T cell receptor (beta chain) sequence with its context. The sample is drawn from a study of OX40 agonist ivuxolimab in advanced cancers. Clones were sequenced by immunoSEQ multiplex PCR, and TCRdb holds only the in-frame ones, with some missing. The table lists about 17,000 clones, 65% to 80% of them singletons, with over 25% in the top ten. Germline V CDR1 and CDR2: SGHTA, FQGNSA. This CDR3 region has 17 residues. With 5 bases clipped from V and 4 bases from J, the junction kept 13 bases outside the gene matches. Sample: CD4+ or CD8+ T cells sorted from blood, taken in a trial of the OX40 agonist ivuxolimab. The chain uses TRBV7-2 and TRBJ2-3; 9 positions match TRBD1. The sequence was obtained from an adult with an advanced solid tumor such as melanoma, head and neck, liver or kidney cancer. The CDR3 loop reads CASSRMITGGRADTQYF. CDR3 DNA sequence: TGTGCCAGCAGCCGGATGATAACAGGGGGCAGAGCAGATACGCAGTATTTT.